What follows is one T cell receptor beta chain and its context. Generated by immunoSEQ multiplex PCR, the TCRdb table keeps only in-frame clones and is missing some. The table shows about 64,000 clones, with roughly 80% occurring only once. Germline lookup yields CDR1 SGHAT and CDR2 FQNNGV. This CDR3 region has 16 residues. V trimming: 1 base; J trimming: 2 bases; junction bases outside the gene matches: 7. The sample comes from a study of OX40 agonist ivuxolimab in advanced cancers. Overall study context: Patients received the agonistic anti-OX40 (CD134) antibody ivuxolimab. Participants, 70% to 90% male, averaged roughly 60 years of age, ranging from roughly 20 to 85.

V and J are TRBV11-2 and TRBJ2-5; 7 nucleotides align to TRBD2. The receptor comes from an adult with an advanced solid tumor such as melanoma, head and neck, liver or kidney cancer. Here the sequenced sample was CD4+ or CD8+ T cells sorted from blood, taken in a trial of the OX40 agonist ivuxolimab. The DNA of the CDR3 is TGTGCCAGCAGCTTAGGGAGCGGGATGAGGCAAGAGACCCAGTACTTC. Residues: CASSLGSGMRQETQYF.